What follows describes a single T cell receptor (beta chain). Its antigen is not yet known. No much larger clone exists at a distance of one base, and base qualities are not known. The sample comes from a study of a mutant IDH1 vaccine in newly diagnosed glioma (dated by TCRdb to 2020 to 2023). Some background on the complete study: Vaccination started 4-6 weeks after radiotherapy alone, or was given together with temozolomide cycles in the groups whose treatment included chemotherapy. The roughly 33 treated patients were 62.5% male and roughly 40% female, with a mean age of approximately 38 years. Prior to enrollment, standard therapy consisting of radiotherapy alone, temozolomide alone, or radiochemotherapy with temozolomide had been administered to patients, with the combination being received by most patients. The week-35 safety follow-up was designated visit V12, and the week-47 end of study was designated visit V13. Peripheral blood was drawn at six visits: V03 (baseline), V05, V07, V10, V12 and V13. Longitudinal TCRB deep sequencing was done for 25 to 30 treated patients, wherever samples were available for exploratory analyses. Results and caveats for the whole study, not just this receptor: It was noted by the authors that analyses of patient blood samples could not be reproduced owing to sample limitations. Immune responses induced by the vaccine were seen in 90% to 95% of patients across multiple MHC alleles. No apparent relationship was observed between pseudoprogression and alterations in the top peripheral T cell clonotypes detected by TCRB sequencing. Selection of PBMC samples for TCRB deep sequencing was based on availability.

Libraries came from the immunoSEQ multiplex PCR assay. The hsTCRB Kit was used according to the manufacturer's protocol to amplify rearranged TCR beta chain sequences. An Illumina MiSeq was used to sequence the TCRB libraries. For the original study's pipeline: Demultiplexing, trimming and gene mapping were performed with the kit vendor's proprietary platform. TCRdb limited this immuneACCESS table to in-frame rearrangements with V and J called. A share of clones is missing; checked studies link under half to unresolved V genes, and the rest is unexplained. V, J and clone size are those of that table, while D and trimming were read from the DNA. Across this sample there are about 68,000 clones, with roughly 80% seen only once. More than 10% of the sample goes to the ten largest clones. From cysteine to phenylalanine, the CDR3 is 15 amino acids long. Kept here is only the CDR3 DNA, which spans 45 bases and is read in frame from base 1. Ends trimmed: V by 0 bases, J by 4 bases; bases unmatched to a gene: 6. The germline V gene encodes CDR1 MGHRA and CDR2 YSYEKL.

The label giving this sample's time point can be read as: week 35, safety follow-up. Every vaccine dose consisted of 300 ug of a 20-mer mutant IDH1 peptide in Montanide, administered subcutaneously together with topical imiquimod. Patients were given eight vaccinations, in weeks 1, 3, 5, 7, 11, 15, 19 and 23, which matched visits V03 through V10. All donors had newly diagnosed IDH1-mutant astrocytomas of WHO grade 3 or 4 that showed loss of nuclear ATRX. The samples were drawn from NOA16, a multicentre, single-arm, open-label phase I trial in Germany that tested a mutant IDH1 peptide vaccine in humans for the first time. Genomic DNA for TCRB sequencing was isolated from EDTA blood with the DNeasy Blood and Tissue Kit.

The rearranged chain carries TRBV4-1 and TRBJ2-7, with 7 bases matching TRBD1. The TCR sequence derives from a man between 18 and 35 years old with glioma. This specimen consisted of PBMCs, obtained from a glioma patient whose treatment included an IDH1 peptide vaccine. This receptor has the CDR3 CASSQEEQGWYEQYF. The base sequence is TGCGCCAGCAGCCAAGAAGAACAGGGGTGGTACGAGCAGTACTTC.